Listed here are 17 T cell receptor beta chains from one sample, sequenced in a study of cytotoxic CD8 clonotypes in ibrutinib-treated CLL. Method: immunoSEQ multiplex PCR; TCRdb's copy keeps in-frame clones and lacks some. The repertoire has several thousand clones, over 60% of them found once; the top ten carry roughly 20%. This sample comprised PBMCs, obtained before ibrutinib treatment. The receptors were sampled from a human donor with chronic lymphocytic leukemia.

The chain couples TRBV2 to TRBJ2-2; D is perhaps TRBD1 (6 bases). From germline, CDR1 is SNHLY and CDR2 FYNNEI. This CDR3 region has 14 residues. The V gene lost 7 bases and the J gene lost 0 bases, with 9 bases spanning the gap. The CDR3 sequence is CASTGTTNTGELFF. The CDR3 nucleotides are TGTGCCAGCACCGGGACAACGAACACCGGGGAGCTGTTTTTT.

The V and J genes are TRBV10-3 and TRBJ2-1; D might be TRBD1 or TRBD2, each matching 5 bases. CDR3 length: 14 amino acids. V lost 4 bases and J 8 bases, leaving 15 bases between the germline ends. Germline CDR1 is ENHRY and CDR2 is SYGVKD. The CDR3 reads CAISAGAVDDEQFF. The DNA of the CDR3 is TGTGCCATCAGTGCCGGGGCGGTGGACGATGAGCAGTTCTTC.

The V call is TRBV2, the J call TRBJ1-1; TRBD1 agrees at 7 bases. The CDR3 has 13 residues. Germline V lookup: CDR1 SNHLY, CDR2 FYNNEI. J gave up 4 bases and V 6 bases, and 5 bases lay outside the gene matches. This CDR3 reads CASRGQGGTEAFF. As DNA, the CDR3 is TGTGCCAGCAGGGGGCAGGGGGGCACTGAAGCTTTCTTT.

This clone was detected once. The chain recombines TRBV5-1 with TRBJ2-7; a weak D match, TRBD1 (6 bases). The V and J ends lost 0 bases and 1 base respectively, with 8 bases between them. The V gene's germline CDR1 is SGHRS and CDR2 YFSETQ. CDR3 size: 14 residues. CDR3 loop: CASSLGDTSYEQYF. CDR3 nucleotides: TGCGCCAGCAGCTTGGGGGACACTTCCTACGAGCAGTACTTC. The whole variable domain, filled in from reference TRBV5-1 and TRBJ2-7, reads KAGVTQTPRYLIKTRGQQVTLSCSPISGHRSVSWYQQTPGQGLQFLFEYFSETQRNKGNFPGRFSGRQFSNSRSEMNVSTLELGDSALYLCASSLGDTSYEQYFGPGTRLTVT.

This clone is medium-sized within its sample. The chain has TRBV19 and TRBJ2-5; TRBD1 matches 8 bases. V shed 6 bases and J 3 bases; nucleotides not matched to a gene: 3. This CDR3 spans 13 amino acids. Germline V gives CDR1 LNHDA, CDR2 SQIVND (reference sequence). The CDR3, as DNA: TGTGCCAGTAGCTCGACAGGGGAAGAGACCCAGTACTTC. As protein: CASSSTGEETQYF.

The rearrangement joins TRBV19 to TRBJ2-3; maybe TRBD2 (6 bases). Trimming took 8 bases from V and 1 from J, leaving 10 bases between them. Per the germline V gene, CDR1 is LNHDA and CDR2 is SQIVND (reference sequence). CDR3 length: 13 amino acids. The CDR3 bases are TGTGCCAGTGCGCGGGACGGCACAGATACGCAGTATTTT. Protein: CASARDGTDTQYF.

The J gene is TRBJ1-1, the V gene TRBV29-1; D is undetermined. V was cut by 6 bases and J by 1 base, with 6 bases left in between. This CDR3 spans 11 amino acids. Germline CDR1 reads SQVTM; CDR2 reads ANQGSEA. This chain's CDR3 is CSVLKNTEAFF. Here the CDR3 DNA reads TGCAGCGTACTAAAGAACACTGAAGCTTTCTTT.

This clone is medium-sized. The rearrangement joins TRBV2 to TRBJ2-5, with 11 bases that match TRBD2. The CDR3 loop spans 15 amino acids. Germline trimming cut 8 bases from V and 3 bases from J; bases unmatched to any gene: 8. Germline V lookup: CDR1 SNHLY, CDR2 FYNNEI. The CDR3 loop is CASDLTGLAEETQYF. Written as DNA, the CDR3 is TGTGCCAGCGACTTAACGGGACTAGCGGAAGAGACCCAGTACTTC.

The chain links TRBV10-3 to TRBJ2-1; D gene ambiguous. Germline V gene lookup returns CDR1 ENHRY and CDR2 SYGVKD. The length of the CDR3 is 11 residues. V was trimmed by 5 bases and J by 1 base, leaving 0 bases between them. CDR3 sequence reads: CAISSYNEQFF. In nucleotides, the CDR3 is TGTGCCATCAGTTCCTACAATGAGCAGTTCTTC.

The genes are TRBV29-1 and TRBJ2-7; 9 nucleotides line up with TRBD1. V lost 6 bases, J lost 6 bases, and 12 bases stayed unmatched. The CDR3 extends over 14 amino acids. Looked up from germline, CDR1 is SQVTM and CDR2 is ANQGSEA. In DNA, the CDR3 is TGCAGCGTAGCCTCCGGGACAGGGAAGTTCGAGCAGTACTTC. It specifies CSVASGTGKFEQYF.

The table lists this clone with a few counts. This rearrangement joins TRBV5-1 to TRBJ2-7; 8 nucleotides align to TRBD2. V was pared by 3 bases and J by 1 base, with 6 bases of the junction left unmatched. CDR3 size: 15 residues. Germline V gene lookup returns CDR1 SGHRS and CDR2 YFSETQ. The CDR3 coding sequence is TGCGCCAGCAGCTATGTACTAGCGGATTCCTACGAGCAGTACTTC. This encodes CASSYVLADSYEQYF.

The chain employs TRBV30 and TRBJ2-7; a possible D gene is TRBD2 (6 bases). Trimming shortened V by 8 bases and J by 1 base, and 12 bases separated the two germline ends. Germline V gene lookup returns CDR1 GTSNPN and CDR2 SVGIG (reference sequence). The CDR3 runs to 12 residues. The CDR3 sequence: CAGGILSYEQYF. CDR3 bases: TGTGCCGGGGGGATTTTATCCTACGAGCAGTACTTC.

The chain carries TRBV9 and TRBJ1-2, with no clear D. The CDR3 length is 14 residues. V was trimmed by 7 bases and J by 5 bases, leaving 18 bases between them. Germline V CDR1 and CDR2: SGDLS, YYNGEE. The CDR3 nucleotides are TGTGCCAGCTTCCACCCCCAGTTACCGTATGGCTACACCTTC. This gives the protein CASFHPQLPYGYTF.

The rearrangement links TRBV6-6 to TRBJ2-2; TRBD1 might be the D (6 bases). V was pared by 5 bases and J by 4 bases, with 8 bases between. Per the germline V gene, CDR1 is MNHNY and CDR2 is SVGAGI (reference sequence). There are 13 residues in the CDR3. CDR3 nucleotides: TGTGCCAGCAGTCAGGGGATCACCGGGGAGCTGTTTTTT. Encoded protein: CASSQGITGELFF.

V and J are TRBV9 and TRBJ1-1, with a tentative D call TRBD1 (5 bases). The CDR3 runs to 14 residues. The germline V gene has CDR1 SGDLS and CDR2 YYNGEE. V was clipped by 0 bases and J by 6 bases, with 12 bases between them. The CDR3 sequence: CASSVDGGGSEAFF. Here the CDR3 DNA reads TGTGCCAGCAGCGTAGATGGGGGAGGGTCTGAAGCTTTCTTT.

CDR3 in amino acids: CASAGLETYNEQFF. CDR3 in DNA: TGTGCCAGCGCAGGACTAGAGACCTACAATGAGCAGTTCTTC. The chain couples TRBV7-9 to TRBJ2-1; 7 bases map to TRBD2. Trimming at V came to 8 bases and at J to 2 bases, leaving 6 bases not matched to a gene. CDR3 size: 14 residues. Germline V gene data show CDR1 as SEHNR and CDR2 as FQNEAQ (reference sequence). Full variable domain (remainder filled in from reference TRBV7-9 and TRBJ2-1): DTGVSQNPRHKITKRGQNVTFRCDPISEHNRLYWYRQTLGQGPEFLTYFQNEAQLEKSRLLSDRFSAERPKGSFSTLEIQRTEQGDSAMYLCASAGLETYNEQFFGPGTRLTVL.

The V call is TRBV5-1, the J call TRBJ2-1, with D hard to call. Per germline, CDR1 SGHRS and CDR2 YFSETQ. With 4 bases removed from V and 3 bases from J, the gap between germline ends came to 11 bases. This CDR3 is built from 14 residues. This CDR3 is CASSLIIGYNEQFF. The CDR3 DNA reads TGCGCCAGCAGCCTAATTATAGGCTACAATGAGCAGTTCTTC. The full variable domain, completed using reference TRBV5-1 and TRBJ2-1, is KAGVTQTPRYLIKTRGQQVTLSCSPISGHRSVSWYQQTPGQGLQFLFEYFSETQRNKGNFPGRFSGRQFSNSRSEMNVSTLELGDSALYLCASSLIIGYNEQFFGPGTRLTVL.